This TCR beta chain was observed in a study of human T cells and chemical hapten exposure. Across the whole study: The study lasted 20 to 25 weeks, and patients were dosed weekly with diphenylcyclopropenone on the scalp throughout.

TCRdb processed the RACE reads anew with MiXCR; each CDR3 protein has one entry. In the table there are over 100,000 distinct CDR3 sequences, less than 10% of which are singletons. The time point: patch test 2, 6 weeks after DPC sensitization. As to treatment: therapeutic diphenylcyclopropenone sensitization with weekly scalp DPC. Blood sampling occurred before each patch-test application. Unmatched junction bases numbered 5, after V lost 8 bases and J lost 1 base. This CDR3 contains 14 residues. Germline loops: CDR1 MNHEY, CDR2 SVGAGI. This clonotype showed up just a few times. The sample here was whole blood, taken in connection with sensitization to the hapten diphenylcyclopropenone (DPC). The source is a woman between 35 and 50 years old with alopecia areata. Some clones in this sample may be carry-over from other donors' samples. The genes are TRBV6-5 and TRBJ1-5, with 7 bases that match TRBD1. CDR3 loop: CASAQGGSNQPQHF. In nucleotides, the CDR3 is TGTGCCAGCGCCCAGGGGGGGAGCAATCAGCCCCAGCATTTT.